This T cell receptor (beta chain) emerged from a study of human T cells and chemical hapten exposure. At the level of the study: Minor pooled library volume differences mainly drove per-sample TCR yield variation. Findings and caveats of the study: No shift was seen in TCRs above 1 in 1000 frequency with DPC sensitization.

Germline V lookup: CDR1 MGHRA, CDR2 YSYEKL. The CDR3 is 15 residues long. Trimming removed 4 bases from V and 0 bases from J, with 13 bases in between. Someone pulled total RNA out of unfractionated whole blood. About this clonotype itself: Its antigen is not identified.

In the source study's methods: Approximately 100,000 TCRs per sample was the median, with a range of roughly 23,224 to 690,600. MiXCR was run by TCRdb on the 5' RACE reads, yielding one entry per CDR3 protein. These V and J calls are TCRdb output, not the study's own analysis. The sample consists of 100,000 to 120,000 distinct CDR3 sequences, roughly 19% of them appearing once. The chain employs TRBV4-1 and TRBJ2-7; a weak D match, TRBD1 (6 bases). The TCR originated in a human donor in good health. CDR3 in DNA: TGCGCCAGCAGCCCGAGACAGGCGAGCTCCTACGAGCAGTACTTC. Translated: CASSPRQASSYEQYF.